The 6 T cell receptor beta chains listed next were all sequenced from one sample in a study of T cell responses to AZD1222 COVID-19 vaccine. Measured with immunoSEQ multiplex PCR; TCRdb has only the in-frame clones, and not every one. Here the sample spans fewer than 130,000 clones, around 94% being singletons. The sample here was peripheral blood, taken on day 0 of AZD1222 vaccination. The receptor source for this set is an adult in good health.

This clone appeared once. V gene TRBV19 combines with J gene TRBJ2-7; 10 bases agree with TRBD1. With 1 base clipped from V and 2 bases from J, the junction kept 14 bases outside the gene matches. The CDR3 covers 19 residues. Germline V lookup: CDR1 LNHDA, CDR2 SQIVND (reference sequence). The CDR3 DNA sequence: TGTGCCAGTAGTATAGCCGTCCTAAAGGGACAGGGGATGGCCTACGAGCAGTACTTC. Translated, it gives CASSIAVLKGQGMAYEQYF.

The rearrangement joins TRBV7-9 to TRBJ2-5; a possible D gene is TRBD2 (6 bases). The germline V gene has CDR1 SEHNR and CDR2 FQNEAQ (reference sequence). Trimming cost V 6 bases and J 3 bases, with 11 bases left between them. This CDR3 is 13 amino acids long. For the CDR3, the DNA is TGTGCCAGCAGAGGGACTTCTGAAGAGACCCAGTACTTC. As protein: CASRGTSEETQYF.

V is TRBV7-2 and J is TRBJ2-5, with unresolved D. Germline V gene sequence: CDR1 SGHTA, CDR2 FQGNSA. Trimming took 2 bases from V and 3 from J, leaving 10 bases between them. CDR3 length equals 14 residues. The CDR3 coding sequence is TGTGCCAGCAGCTTAACCGCAACCAAAGAGACCCAGTACTTC. As protein: CASSLTATKETQYF.

V gene TRBV29-1 combines with J gene TRBJ2-4; D gene unclear. V was trimmed by 4 bases and J by 6 bases, leaving 7 bases between them. Per germline, CDR1 SQVTM and CDR2 ANQGSEA. The CDR3 spans 11 residues. CDR3 amino acids: CSVGAANIQYF. In DNA, the CDR3 is TGCAGCGTTGGAGCTGCAAACATTCAGTACTTC. The full variable domain, with the rest looked up from reference TRBV29-1 and TRBJ2-4, is SAVISQKPSRDICQRGTSLTIQCQVDSQVTMMFWYRQQPGQSLTLIATANQGSEATYESGFVIDKFPISRPNLTFSTLTVSNMSPEDSSIYLCSVGAANIQYFGAGTRLSVL.

The chain is built from TRBV18 and TRBJ2-3, with 8 bases matching TRBD2. Trimming at V came to 6 bases and at J to 3 bases, leaving 8 bases not matched to a gene. From germline, CDR1 is KGHSH and CDR2 LQKENI. The CDR3 length is 15 residues. DNA of the CDR3: TGTGCCAGCTCCCTGTCCGGGGGGGCAACAGATACGCAGTATTTT. Protein product: CASSLSGGATDTQYF.

This chain uses TRBV7-2 with TRBJ1-1; 7 bases are shared with TRBD1. The CDR3 has 14 amino acids. V lost 2 bases and J lost 6; bases outside the gene matches: 6. CDR1 and CDR2 from the germline V gene are SGHTA and FQGNSA. CDR3 nucleotide sequence: TGTGCCAGCAGCTTAAGGGGGCAGGGTCCTGAAGCTTTCTTT. Protein: CASSLRGQGPEAFF.